This TCR beta chain is from a study of blood T cell repertoires in COVID-19. The wider study: Acute and convalescent COVID-19 samples came from the United States, Italy and Spain. Sample material is recorded as cDNA or gDNA derived from T cells, B-cell-depleted T cells, or PBMCs.

The authors' processing: Estimates of nucleated cell counts were drawn from the amplification of reference gene primers. TCRdb's table, derived via immunoSEQ multiplex PCR, lists solely in-frame clones and lacks some. The V and J calls and clone size were taken over from that table, and D and trimming were inferred from the DNA. The data show approximately 90,000 clones, with 72% seen just once and roughly an eighth held by the top ten. Germline CDR1 reads GTSNPN; CDR2 reads SVGIG (reference sequence). Trimming pared 3 bases from V and 6 bases from J, leaving 14 bases between. CDR3 length: 13 residues.

V is TRBV30 and J is TRBJ1-2; the D gene is possibly TRBD1 (5 bases). This TCR was sampled from a woman older than 75 with acute or convalescent COVID-19. The sample comprised peripheral blood. The CDR3 sequence: CAWSASRQHGYTF. The CDR3 DNA reads TGTGCCTGGAGCGCCTCACGACAGCATGGCTACACCTTC. Based on the CDR3 plus reference TRBV30 and TRBJ1-2, the full variable domain is SQTIHQWPATLVQPVGSPLSLECTVEGTSNPNLYWYRQAAGRGLQLLFYSVGIGQISSEVPQNLSASRPQDRQFILSSKKLLLSDSGFYLCAWSASRQHGYTFGSGTRLTVV.